This T cell receptor beta chain is from a study of response to subunit inactivated influenza vaccine. Turning to this clonotype: Its antigen is currently unknown.

The V and J ends lost 0 bases and 7 bases respectively, with 19 bases between them. This CDR3 comprises 16 residues. In germline, CDR1 is ENHRY, CDR2 SYGVKD. Notes on the study in general: After each seasonal influenza vaccination, few new T cells are recruited, the authors suggested.

TCRdb fed the RT-PCR reads into MiXCR, producing one record per CDR3 protein. The top ten clones hold about 10% of a sample with roughly 760,000 distinct CDR3 sequences, 20% to 25% of them seen once. The sequence derives from a man aged 45-65 years who received an inactivated influenza vaccine. This chain connects TRBV10-3 to TRBJ2-7; maybe TRBD2 (6 bases). The sequencing used PBMCs from blood, collected about 5 days after vaccination. The CDR3 is CAISESQWEATIEQYF. The CDR3 region has the DNA TGTGCCATCAGTGAGTCCCAGTGGGAGGCCACGATTGAGCAGTACTTC.